This T cell receptor (beta chain) came from a study of neurological immune-mediated disorders. This clonotype was observed many times. CDR1 is SGHTA, CDR2 FQGNSA, per germline. V was trimmed by 2 bases and J by 0 bases, leaving 7 bases between them. CDR3 length: 14 amino acids. TCRdb reprocessed the 5' RACE reads with MiXCR, giving one entry per CDR3 protein. This repertoire shows about 65,000 distinct CDR3 sequences, 4.1% found once; its top ten account for roughly 2.5%. This clonotype was sampled from a man in his fifties with multiple sclerosis. Specimen: PBMCs. The chain joins TRBV7-2 to TRBJ1-1; no firm D call. CDR3 sequence reads: CASSLPTMNTEAFF. As DNA, the CDR3 is TGTGCCAGCAGCTTACCGACTATGAACACTGAAGCTTTCTTT.